This T cell receptor beta chain was recovered during a study of T cells after yellow fever vaccination (dated by TCRdb to the late 2010s). Regarding the study in general: The SMART-Seq v4 Ultra Low Input RNA kit was used to prepare libraries from fractions with low cell numbers. Two healthy male donors, one aged 18 to 30 and one aged 30 to 40 years, were included in the cohort. Blood samples were taken at several timepoints before and after primary and secondary immunization, and bulk PBMC replicates and cell subsets were isolated. To follow T-cell clones before and after both primary and booster YFV17D yellow fever vaccination, bulk TCR alpha and beta repertoires underwent longitudinal sequencing. Overall study results and their limits: A small share of clonotypes was detected in both CD4 and CD8 compartments, with the overlap likely arising from convergent recombination. FACS-sorted repertoires could contain abundant contaminating clonotypes from the bulk population, so computational filtering was required. Only two donors were included in the study, so the extent to which the findings can be generalized is limited. The secondary T-cell response was found to be weaker but faster than the primary response, with a peak reached on day 5 rather than on day 15. Most clones expanded after primary vaccination (around 96% of CD4 and roughly 88% of CD8) were re-detected after the booster, suggesting that broad memory maintenance occurred.

The treatment or condition label, read with the paper, signifies: live attenuated yellow fever vaccine strain. At each blood-draw timepoint, two biological replicates of bulk PBMCs were obtained. PBMCs were isolated from peripheral blood using a standard Ficoll-Paque protocol. TriZol was used to extract RNA from bulk PBMCs, from CD4 and CD8 fractions, and from dextramer-positive and dextramer-negative fractions. Sequencing took place on an Illumina NovaSeq 6000. TCR cDNA was synthesized by 5'RACE template switching, which introduced a universal primer site and unique molecular identifiers. cDNA synthesis was primed from both the TCR alpha and TCR beta constant segments. Library amplification involved two PCR steps, and the second step added sample barcodes and sequencing adapters. Sequencing of the libraries was done on either Illumina HiSeq 2500 (2x100 bp) or NovaSeq (2x150 bp). Per the authors' processing: Reads were demultiplexed and collapsed into UMI consensus sequences with MIGEC, and V(D)J alignment was performed with MiXCR. Vaccine-responding clonotypes were defined with edgeR using replicate PBMC samples, requiring FDR below 0.01 and a log2 fold change above 5 up to day 15. Each bulk clonotype received a CD4 or CD8 identity based on whether the sequenced CD4 or CD8 repertoire contained that clonotype at higher abundance. TCRdb handled the public reads itself, with Q25 trimming in fastp and clone calling in MiXCR, and kept productive beta chains. Each record represents a unique CDR3 protein, reported with the most common genes and DNA among its rows. The V and J calls shown here were made by TCRdb, not taken from the authors' results. The sample data list 400,000 to 450,000 distinct CDR3 sequences, and around a sixth of these were observed just once. The ten top clones hold 18% of the sample.

Counted from cysteine to phenylalanine, this CDR3 has 15 amino acids. The DNA shown is the 45-base CDR3, in frame from base 1. Cut back by 3 bases and 7 bases, the V and J ends lie 16 bases apart. Via the germline V gene (reference sequence), CDR1 is LNHNV and CDR2 YYDKDF. About this clonotype itself: It lacks a known antigen. Qualities for individual bases were not recorded, and no much larger clone is one base off.

The sequence was collected from a man younger than 35 who received the YFV17D yellow fever vaccine. This chain joins TRBV15 to TRBJ1-5; the D gene is perhaps TRBD1, on 6 matching bases. This specimen consisted of PBMCs, obtained before the yellow fever booster vaccination. The CDR3 region reads CATSRTTGMGQPQHF. The nucleotide sequence reads as follows: TGTGCCACCAGCAGGACTACAGGGATGGGGCAGCCCCAGCATTTT.